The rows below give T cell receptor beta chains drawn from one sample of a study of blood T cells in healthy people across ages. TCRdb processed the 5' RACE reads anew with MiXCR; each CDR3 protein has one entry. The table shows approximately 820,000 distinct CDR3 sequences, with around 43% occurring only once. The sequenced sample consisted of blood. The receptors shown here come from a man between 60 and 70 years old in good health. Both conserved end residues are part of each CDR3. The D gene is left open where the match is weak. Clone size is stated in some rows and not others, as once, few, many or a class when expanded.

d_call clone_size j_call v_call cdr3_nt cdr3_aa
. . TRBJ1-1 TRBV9 TGTGCCAGCAGCGTAGCGGAAAGGGGCGACACTGAAGCTTTCTTT CASSVAERGDTEAFF
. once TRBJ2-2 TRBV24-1 TGTGCCACCAGTGATTTGCCAGGGCCCGGGGAGCTGTTTTTT CATSDLPGPGELFF
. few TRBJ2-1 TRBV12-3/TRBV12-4 TGTGCCAGCAGTTTGAGTGCGGCTCGATACAATGAGCAGTTCTTC CASSLSAARYNEQFF
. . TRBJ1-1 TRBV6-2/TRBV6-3 TGTGCCAGCAGTTACGCAGGACAGCTAAACACTGAAGCTTTCTTT CASSYAGQLNTEAFF
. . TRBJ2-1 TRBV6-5 TGTGCCAGCAGTTACTCGTTAGACAATGAGCAGTTCTTC CASSYSLDNEQFF
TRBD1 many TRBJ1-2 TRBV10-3 TGTGCCATCAGTGAGTTACAGGGGATCTATGGCTACACCTTC CAISELQGIYGYTF
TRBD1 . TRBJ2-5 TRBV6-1 TGTGCCAGCAGTGAACCAGGACAGGAAGAGACCCAGTACTTC CASSEPGQEETQYF
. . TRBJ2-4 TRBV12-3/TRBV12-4 TGTGCCAGCAGTTCCAGCACCGAGGGGACCGTAGCCAAAAACATTCAGTACTTC CASSSSTEGTVAKNIQYF
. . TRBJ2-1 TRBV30 TGTGCCTGGACGAGGAACCTTTACAATGAGCAGTTCTTC CAWTRNLYNEQFF
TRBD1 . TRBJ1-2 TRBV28 TGTGCCAGTTCACCAGGGGGTCAACGTTTTTATGGCTACACCTTC CASSPGGQRFYGYTF
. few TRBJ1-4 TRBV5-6 TGTGCCAGCAGCTCTAACAGGGAATATAATGAAAAACTGTTTTTT CASSSNREYNEKLFF
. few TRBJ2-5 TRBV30 TGTGCCTGGAGTCTGGAGACCCAGTACTTC CAWSLETQYF
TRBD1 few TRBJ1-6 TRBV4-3 TGCGCCAGCAGCCCCCGACAGGGTGGCCATTTTTCCCTCCACTTT CASSPRQGGHFSLHF
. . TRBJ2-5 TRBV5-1 TGCGCCAGCAGCAATGGAGGGGGCGGGCAAGAGACCCAGTACTTC CASSNGGGGQETQYF
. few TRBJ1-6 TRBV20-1 TGCAGTGCTAGTACTGGGGCCCCACCCCTCCACTTT CSASTGAPPLHF
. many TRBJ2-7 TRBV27 TGTGCCAGCAGTTTATCCTTTGTGGAGGCCCCCTACGAGCAGTACTTC CASSLSFVEAPYEQYF
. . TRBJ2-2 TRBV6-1 TGTGCCAGCAATCTAGACAGGAACACCGGGGAGCTGTTTTTT CASNLDRNTGELFF
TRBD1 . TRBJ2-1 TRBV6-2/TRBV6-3 TGTGCCAGCAGTTCGGGACAGCCGAGAGGGTACAATGAGCAGTTCTTC CASSSGQPRGYNEQFF
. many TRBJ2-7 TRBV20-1 TGCAGTGCTAGAGATCGATTTGGCGGGAAACGGGTCGCCGAGCAGTACTTC CSARDRFGGKRVAEQYF
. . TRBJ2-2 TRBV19 TGTGCCAGTAGCCCAGCGGTGGCGGCCGGGGAGCTGTTTTTT CASSPAVAAGELFF
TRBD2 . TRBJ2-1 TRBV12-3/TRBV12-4 TGTGCCAGCAGTACCATACTAGCGGGGCTTCACAATGAGCAGTTCTTC CASSTILAGLHNEQFF
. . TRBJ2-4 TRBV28 TGTGCCAGCAGTTTCCGGGTTGGGGGAAACATTCAGTACTTC CASSFRVGGNIQYF
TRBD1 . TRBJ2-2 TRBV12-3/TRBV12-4 TGTGCCAGCAGTACCACAGGGGGCTCCGGGGAGCTGTTTTTT CASSTTGGSGELFF
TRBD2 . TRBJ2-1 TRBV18 TGTGCCAGCTCATCCTCTCGGGGGGGCCATTGGGATGAGCAGTTCTTC CASSSSRGGHWDEQFF